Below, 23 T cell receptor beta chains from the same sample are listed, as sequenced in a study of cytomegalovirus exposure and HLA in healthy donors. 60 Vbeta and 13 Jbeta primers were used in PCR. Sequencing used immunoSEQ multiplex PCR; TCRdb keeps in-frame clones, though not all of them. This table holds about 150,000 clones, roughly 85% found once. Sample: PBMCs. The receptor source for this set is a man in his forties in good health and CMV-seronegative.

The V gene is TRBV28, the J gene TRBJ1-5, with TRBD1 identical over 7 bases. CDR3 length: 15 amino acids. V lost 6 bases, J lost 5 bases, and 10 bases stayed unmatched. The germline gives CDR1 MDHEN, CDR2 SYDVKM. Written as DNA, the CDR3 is TGTGCCAGCAGCGACCTTACAGGGGCCGATCAGCCCCAGCATTTT. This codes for CASSDLTGADQPQHF.

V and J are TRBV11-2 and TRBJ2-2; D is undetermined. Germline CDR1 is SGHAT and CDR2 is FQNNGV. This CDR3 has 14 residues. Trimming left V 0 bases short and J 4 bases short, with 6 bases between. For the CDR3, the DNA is TGTGCCAGCAGCTTAGATTCGAGCACCGGGGAGCTGTTTTTT. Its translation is CASSLDSSTGELFF.

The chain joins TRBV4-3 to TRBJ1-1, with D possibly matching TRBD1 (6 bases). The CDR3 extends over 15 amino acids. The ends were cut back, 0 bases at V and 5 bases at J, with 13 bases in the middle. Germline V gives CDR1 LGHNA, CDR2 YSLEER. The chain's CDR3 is CASSQDSGDLTEAFF. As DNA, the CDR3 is TGCGCCAGCAGCCAAGATTCAGGGGATTTGACTGAAGCTTTCTTT.

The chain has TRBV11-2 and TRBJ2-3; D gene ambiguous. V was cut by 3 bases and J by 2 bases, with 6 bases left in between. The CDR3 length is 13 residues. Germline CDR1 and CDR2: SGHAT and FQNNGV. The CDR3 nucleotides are TGTGCCAGCAGCTTCGCAGACACAGATACGCAGTATTTT. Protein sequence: CASSFADTDTQYF.

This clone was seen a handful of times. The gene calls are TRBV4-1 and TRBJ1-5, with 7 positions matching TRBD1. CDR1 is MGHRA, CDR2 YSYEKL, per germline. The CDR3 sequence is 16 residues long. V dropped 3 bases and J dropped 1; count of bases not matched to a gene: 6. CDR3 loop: CASSHTGAGSNQPQHF. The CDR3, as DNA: TGCGCCAGCAGCCACACAGGGGCGGGGAGCAATCAGCCCCAGCATTTT.

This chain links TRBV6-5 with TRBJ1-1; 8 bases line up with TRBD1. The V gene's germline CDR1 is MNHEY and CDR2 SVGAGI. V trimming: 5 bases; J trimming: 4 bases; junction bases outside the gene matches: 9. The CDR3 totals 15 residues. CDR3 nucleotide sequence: TGTGCCAGCAGTCCCCCTAACACAGGGGGCACTGAAGCTTTCTTT. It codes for CASSPPNTGGTEAFF.

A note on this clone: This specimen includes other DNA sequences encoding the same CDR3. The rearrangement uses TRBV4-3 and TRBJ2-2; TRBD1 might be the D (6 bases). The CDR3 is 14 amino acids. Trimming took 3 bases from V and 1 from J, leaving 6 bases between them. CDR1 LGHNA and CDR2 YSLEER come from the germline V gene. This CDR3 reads CASSQDRNTGELFF. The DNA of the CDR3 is TGCGCCAGCAGCCAGGACAGGAACACCGGGGAGCTGTTTTTT.

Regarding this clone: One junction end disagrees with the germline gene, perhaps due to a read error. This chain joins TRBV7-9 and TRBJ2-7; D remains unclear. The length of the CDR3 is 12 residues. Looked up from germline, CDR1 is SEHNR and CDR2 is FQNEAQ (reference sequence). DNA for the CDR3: TGTTCCAGCAGCCACCAGTCCTACGAGCAGTACTTC. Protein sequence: CSSSHQSYEQYF.

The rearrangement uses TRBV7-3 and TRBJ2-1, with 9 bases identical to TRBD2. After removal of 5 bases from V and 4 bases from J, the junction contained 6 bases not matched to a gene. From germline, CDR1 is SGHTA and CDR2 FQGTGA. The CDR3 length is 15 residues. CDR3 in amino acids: CASSRAGGSYNEQFF. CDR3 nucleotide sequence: TGTGCCAGCAGCCGAGCGGGGGGATCTTACAATGAGCAGTTCTTC. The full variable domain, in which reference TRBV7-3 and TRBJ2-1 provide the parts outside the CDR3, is GAGVSQTPSNKVTEKGKYVELRCDPISGHTALYWYRQSLGQGPEFLIYFQGTGAADDSGLPNDRFFAVRPEGSVSTLKIQRTERGDSAVYLCASSRAGGSYNEQFFGPGTRLTVL.

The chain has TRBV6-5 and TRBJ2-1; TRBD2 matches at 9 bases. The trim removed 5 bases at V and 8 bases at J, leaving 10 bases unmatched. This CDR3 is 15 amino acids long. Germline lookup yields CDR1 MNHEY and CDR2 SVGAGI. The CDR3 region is CASSRGRGGLDEQFF. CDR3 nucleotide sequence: TGTGCCAGCAGTCGAGGGCGGGGGGGCCTCGATGAGCAGTTCTTC.

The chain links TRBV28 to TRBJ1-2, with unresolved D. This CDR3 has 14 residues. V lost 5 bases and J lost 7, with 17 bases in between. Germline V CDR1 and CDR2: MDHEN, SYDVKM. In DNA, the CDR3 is TGTGCCAGCAGTCTCGAGAACGTCCTTCTTGGCTACACCTTC. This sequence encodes CASSLENVLLGYTF.

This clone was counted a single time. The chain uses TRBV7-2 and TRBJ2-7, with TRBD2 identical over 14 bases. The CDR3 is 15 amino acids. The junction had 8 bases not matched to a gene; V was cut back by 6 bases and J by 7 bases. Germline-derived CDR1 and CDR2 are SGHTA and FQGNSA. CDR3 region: CASSPTSGRVGEQYF. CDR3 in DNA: TGTGCCAGCAGTCCGACTAGCGGGAGGGTAGGTGAGCAGTACTTC.

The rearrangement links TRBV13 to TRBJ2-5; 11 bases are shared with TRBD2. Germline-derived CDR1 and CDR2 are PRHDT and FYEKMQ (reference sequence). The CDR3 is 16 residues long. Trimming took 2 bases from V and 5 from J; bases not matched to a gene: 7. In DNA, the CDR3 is TGTGCCAGCAGCTTAACAACTAGCGGGAGAGATGAGACCCAGTACTTC. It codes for CASSLTTSGRDETQYF.

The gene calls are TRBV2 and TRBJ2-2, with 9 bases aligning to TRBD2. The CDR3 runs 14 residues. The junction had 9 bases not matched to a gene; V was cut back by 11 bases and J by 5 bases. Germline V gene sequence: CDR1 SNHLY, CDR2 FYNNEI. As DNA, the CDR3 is TGTGCCTGCTCCCTAGCGGGAAGGACCGGGGAGCTGTTTTTT. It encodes CACSLAGRTGELFF.

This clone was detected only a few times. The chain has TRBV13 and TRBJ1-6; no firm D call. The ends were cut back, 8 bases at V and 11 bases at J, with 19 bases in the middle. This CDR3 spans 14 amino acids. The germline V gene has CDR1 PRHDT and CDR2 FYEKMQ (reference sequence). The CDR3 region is CASGRGSGQPPLHF. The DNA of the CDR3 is TGTGCCAGCGGCCGGGGTAGCGGTCAGCCACCCCTCCACTTT.

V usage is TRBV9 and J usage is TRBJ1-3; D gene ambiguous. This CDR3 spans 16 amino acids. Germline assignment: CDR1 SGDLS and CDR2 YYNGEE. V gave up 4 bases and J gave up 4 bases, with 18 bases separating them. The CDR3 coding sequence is TGTGCCAGCAGCACCGGCCCGGGGTTAGGAGGAAACACCATATATTTT. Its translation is CASSTGPGLGGNTIYF.

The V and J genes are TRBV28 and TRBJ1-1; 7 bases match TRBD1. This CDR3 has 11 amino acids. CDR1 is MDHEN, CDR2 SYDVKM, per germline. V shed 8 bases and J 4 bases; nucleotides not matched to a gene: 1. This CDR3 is CASQGVTEAFF. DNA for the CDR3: TGTGCCAGCCAGGGGGTCACTGAAGCTTTCTTT.

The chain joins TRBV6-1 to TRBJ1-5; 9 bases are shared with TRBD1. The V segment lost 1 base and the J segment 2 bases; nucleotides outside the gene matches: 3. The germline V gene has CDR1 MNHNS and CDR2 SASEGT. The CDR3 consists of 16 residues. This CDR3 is CASSEDRGRGNQPQHF. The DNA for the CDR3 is TGTGCCAGCAGTGAAGACAGGGGGCGCGGCAATCAGCCCCAGCATTTT.

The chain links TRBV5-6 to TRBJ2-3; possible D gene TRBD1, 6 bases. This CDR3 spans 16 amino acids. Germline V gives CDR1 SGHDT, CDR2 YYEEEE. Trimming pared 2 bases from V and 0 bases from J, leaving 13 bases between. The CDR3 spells CASSFRTAPSTDTQYF. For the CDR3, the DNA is TGTGCCAGCAGCTTCCGGACAGCGCCTAGCACAGATACGCAGTATTTT. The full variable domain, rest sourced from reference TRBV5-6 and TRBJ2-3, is DAGVTQSPTHLIKTRGQQVTLRCSPKSGHDTVSWYQQALGQGPQFIFQYYEEEERQRGNFPDRFSGHQFPNYSSELNVNALLLGDSALYLCASSFRTAPSTDTQYFGPGTRLTVL.

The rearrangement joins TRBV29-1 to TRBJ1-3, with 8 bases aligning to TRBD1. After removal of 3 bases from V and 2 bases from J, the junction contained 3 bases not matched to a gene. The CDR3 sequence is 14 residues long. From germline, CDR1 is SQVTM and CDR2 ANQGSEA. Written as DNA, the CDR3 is TGCAGCGTTGACATACAGGGGGCTGGAAACACCATATATTTT. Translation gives CSVDIQGAGNTIYF.

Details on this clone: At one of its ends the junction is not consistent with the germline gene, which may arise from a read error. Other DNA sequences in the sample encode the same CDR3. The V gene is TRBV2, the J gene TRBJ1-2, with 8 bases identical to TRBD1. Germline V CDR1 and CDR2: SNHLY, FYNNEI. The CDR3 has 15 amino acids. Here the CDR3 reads CASSEDQGAYYGYTF. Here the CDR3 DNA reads TGTGCCAGCAGCGAAGACCAGGGGGCTTACTATGGCTACACCTTC.

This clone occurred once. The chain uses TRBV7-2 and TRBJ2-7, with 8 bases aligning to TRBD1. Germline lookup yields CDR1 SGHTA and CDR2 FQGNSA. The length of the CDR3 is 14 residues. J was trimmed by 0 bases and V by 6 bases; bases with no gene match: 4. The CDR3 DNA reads TGTGCCAGCAGGACGACAGGGGCCTCCTACGAGCAGTACTTC. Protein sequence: CASRTTGASYEQYF.

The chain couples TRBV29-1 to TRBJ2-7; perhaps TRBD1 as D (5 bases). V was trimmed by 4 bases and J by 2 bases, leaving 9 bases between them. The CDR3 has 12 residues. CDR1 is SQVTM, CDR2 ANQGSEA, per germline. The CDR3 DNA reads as TGCAGCGTTGTGGTCAGGGCCTACGAGCAGTACTTC. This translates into CSVVVRAYEQYF.